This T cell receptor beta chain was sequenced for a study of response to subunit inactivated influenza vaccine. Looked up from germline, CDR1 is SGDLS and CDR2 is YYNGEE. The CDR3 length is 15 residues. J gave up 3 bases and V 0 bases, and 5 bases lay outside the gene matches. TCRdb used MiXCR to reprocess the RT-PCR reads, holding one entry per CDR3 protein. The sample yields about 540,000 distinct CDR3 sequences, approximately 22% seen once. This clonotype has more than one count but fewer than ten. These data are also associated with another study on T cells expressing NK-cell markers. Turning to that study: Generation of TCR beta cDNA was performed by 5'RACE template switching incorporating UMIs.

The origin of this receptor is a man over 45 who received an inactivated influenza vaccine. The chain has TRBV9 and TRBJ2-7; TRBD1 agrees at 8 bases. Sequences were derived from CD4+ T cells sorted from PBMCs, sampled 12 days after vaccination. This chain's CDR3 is CASSVGSGGIYEQYF. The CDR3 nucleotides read TGTGCCAGCAGCGTAGGGTCAGGGGGCATCTACGAGCAGTACTTC. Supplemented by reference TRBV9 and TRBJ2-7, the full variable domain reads DSGVTQTPKHLITATGQRVTLRCSPRSGDLSVYWYQQSLDQGLQFLIQYYNGEERAKGNILERFSAQQFPDLHSELNLSSLELGDSALYFCASSVGSGGIYEQYFGPGTRLTVT.